The 27 T cell receptor beta chains below come from one sample, sequenced in a study of blood T cell repertoires in COVID-19. Produced via immunoSEQ multiplex PCR; TCRdb's table is partial and in-frame only. The sample contains about 300,000 clones, approximately 88% of which appear only once. The material sequenced was peripheral blood. All receptors come from a human donor with COVID-19, enrolled during active disease. The donor label of this sample is uncertain.

A few counts support this clone. The rearrangement joins TRBV6-5 to TRBJ1-2; 9 nucleotides align to TRBD1. Trimming removed 6 bases from V and 4 bases from J; junction bases left unmatched: 9. The CDR3 runs 15 residues. The germline V gene encodes CDR1 MNHEY and CDR2 SVGAGI. DNA of the CDR3: TGTGCCAGCAGCCGGGACAGGGATCGGAGCTATGGCTACACCTTC. Its protein product is CASSRDRDRSYGYTF.

The chain links TRBV6-4 to TRBJ1-2, with 7 bases aligning to TRBD1. From germline, CDR1 is MRHNA and CDR2 SNTAGT. CDR3 length: 14 residues. V dropped 2 bases and J dropped 4; count of bases not matched to a gene: 4. In nucleotides, the CDR3 is TGTGCCAGCAGTGACGGGACAGCTTCCTATGGCTACACCTTC. As protein: CASSDGTASYGYTF.

This clone showed up just once. This chain links TRBV9 with TRBJ2-2, with TRBD2 matching over 11 bases. The J segment lost 2 bases and the V segment lost 4 bases, leaving 4 bases of the junction unmatched. CDR1 is SGDLS and CDR2 is YYNGEE in the germline V gene. The CDR3 spans 16 residues. In nucleotides, the CDR3 is TGTGCCAGCAGCACAACTAGCGGGGGAAACACCGGGGAGCTGTTTTTT. Protein sequence: CASSTTSGGNTGELFF. The entire variable domain, with the rest obtained from reference TRBV9 and TRBJ2-2, is as follows: DSGVTQTPKHLITATGQRVTLRCSPRSGDLSVYWYQQSLDQGLQFLIQYYNGEERAKGNILERFSAQQFPDLHSELNLSSLELGDSALYFCASSTTSGGNTGELFFGEGSRLTVL.

The V gene is TRBV7-6, the J gene TRBJ1-6; weak D call: TRBD1 (6 bases). Germline V gene sequence: CDR1 SGHVS, CDR2 FNYEAQ. The CDR3 has 17 residues. V was clipped by 1 base and J by 9 bases, with 19 bases between them. Here the CDR3 reads CASSLGGQGTRGSPLHF. CDR3 nucleotide sequence: TGTGCCAGCAGCTTAGGGGGCCAGGGGACCCGGGGTTCACCCCTCCACTTT. Combining the CDR3 with reference TRBV7-6 and TRBJ1-6 gives the whole variable domain GAGVSQSPRYKVTKRGQDVALRCDPISGHVSLYWYRQALGQGPEFLTYFNYEAQQDKSGLPNDRFSAERPEGSISTLTIQRTEQRDSAMYRCASSLGGQGTRGSPLHFGNGTRLTVT.

The chain recombines TRBV5-1 with TRBJ1-2, with D perhaps TRBD1 (5 bases). Trimming took 7 bases from V and 3 from J, leaving 13 bases between them. CDR3 length equals 13 residues. Germline V lookup: CDR1 SGHRS, CDR2 YFSETQ. CDR3 bases: TGCGCCAGCTCGAAAGGGGTAGACTATGGCTACACCTTC. It is translated as CASSKGVDYGYTF.

In its sample, this clone was seen once. The chain uses TRBV28 and TRBJ2-3; D ambiguous. Between the trimmed V and J ends, which lost 5 bases and 2 bases, there was a span of 5 bases. The CDR3 totals 12 residues. In germline, CDR1 is MDHEN, CDR2 SYDVKM. CDR3 protein: CASSPHTDTQYF. DNA of the CDR3: TGTGCCAGCAGTCCCCACACAGATACGCAGTATTTT.

The chain employs TRBV30 and TRBJ1-3; the match to TRBD1 covers 10 bases. This CDR3 region has 12 residues. Germline CDR1 GTSNPN, CDR2 SVGIG (reference sequence). As DNA, the CDR3 is TGTGGACAGGGGGCAAGTGGAAACACCATATATTTT. Translating it yields CGQGASGNTIYF.

The chain combines TRBV18 with TRBJ2-2, with 10 bases lining up with TRBD2. Per the germline V gene, CDR1 is KGHSH and CDR2 is LQKENI. The trim removed 2 bases at V and 5 bases at J, leaving 5 bases unmatched. The CDR3 loop spans 16 amino acids. In DNA, the CDR3 is TGTGCCAGCTCACCAACGGTAGCGGGAGGAACCGGGGAGCTGTTTTTT. Protein sequence: CASSPTVAGGTGELFF.

The CDR3 spells CASSQLPSSYNEQFF. The CDR3 DNA reads as TGTGCCAGCAGCCAACTCCCGAGCTCCTACAATGAGCAGTTCTTC. V usage is TRBV3-1 (or the pseudogene TRBV3-2) and J usage is TRBJ2-1; D is unresolved. V was trimmed by 2 bases and J by 0 bases, leaving 8 bases between them. The length of the CDR3 is 15 residues. Germline V CDR1 and CDR2: LGHDT, YNNKEL (reference sequence).

This clone has more than one count but fewer than ten. CDR3 nucleotides: TGTGCCACCGTCCCACTCCGGGGTGGCACTGAAGCTTTCTTT. Its protein product is CATVPLRGGTEAFF. The rearrangement uses TRBV19 and TRBJ1-1, with D unclear. Trimming stripped 10 bases from V and 4 bases from J, with 19 bases between. This CDR3 is 14 amino acids long. Germline assignment: CDR1 LNHDA and CDR2 SQIVND (reference sequence). Complete variable domain (other parts from reference TRBV19 and TRBJ1-1): DGGITQSPKYLFRKEGQNVTLSCEQNLNHDAMYWYRQDPGQGLRLIYYSQIVNDFQKGDIAEGYSVSREKKESFPLTVTSAQKNPTAFYLCATVPLRGGTEAFFGQGTRLTVV.

DNA of the CDR3: TGTGCCAGCAGCTTAACGCAGGGAACCACTGAAGCTTTCTTT. It yields the protein CASSLTQGTTEAFF. The chain employs TRBV7-3 and TRBJ1-1; a possible D gene is TRBD1 (5 bases). V was trimmed by 0 bases and J by 4 bases, leaving 9 bases between them. The CDR3 spans 14 residues. CDR1 SGHTA and CDR2 FQGTGA come from the germline V gene.

The chain employs TRBV11-1 and TRBJ2-5, with TRBD1 matching 8 bases. Trimming took 6 bases from V and 5 from J; bases not matched to a gene: 11. The CDR3 is 15 residues long. Per the germline V gene, CDR1 is SGHAT and CDR2 is FQDESV (reference sequence). The CDR3: CASSSQDRVGETQYF. The CDR3 DNA follows: TGTGCCAGCAGTTCACAGGACAGGGTAGGGGAGACCCAGTACTTC.

The chain employs TRBV28 and TRBJ1-1; 8 nucleotides match TRBD1. Trimming removed 6 bases from V and 3 bases from J; junction bases left unmatched: 6. The germline V gene encodes CDR1 MDHEN and CDR2 SYDVKM. The CDR3 spans 14 residues. CDR3 sequence: CASRSQGAHTEAFF. Written as DNA, the CDR3 is TGTGCCAGCAGGTCCCAGGGGGCCCACACTGAAGCTTTCTTT.

This clone was detected a few times. The V gene is TRBV7-3, the J gene TRBJ1-1, with TRBD1 matching over 7 bases. Germline-derived CDR1 and CDR2 are SGHTA and FQGTGA. This CDR3 is built from 15 residues. Unmatched junction bases numbered 12, after V lost 5 bases and J lost 6 bases. The CDR3 protein is CASSVNRGGEAEAFF. The CDR3 region has the DNA TGTGCCAGCAGCGTAAACAGGGGCGGCGAAGCTGAAGCTTTCTTT.

The CDR3 protein is CASSQDLASSSYNEQFF. The CDR3 nucleotides read TGTGCCAGCAGCCAAGATTTAGCTAGTTCCTCCTACAATGAGCAGTTCTTC. The rearrangement links TRBV3-1 (or the pseudogene TRBV3-2) to TRBJ2-1; D remains unclear. V dropped 0 bases and J dropped 0 bases, with 12 bases sitting between them. Looked up from germline, CDR1 is LGHDT and CDR2 is YNNKEL (reference sequence). This CDR3 comprises 17 residues.

V is TRBV3-1 (or the pseudogene TRBV3-2) and J is TRBJ1-1, with D perhaps matching TRBD1 (5 bases). Trimming pared 5 bases from V and 3 bases from J, leaving 10 bases between. This CDR3 is built from 13 residues. The V gene's germline CDR1 is LGHDT and CDR2 YNNKEL (reference sequence). CDR3 DNA sequence: TGTGCCAGCAGCTCGACAGTGGACACTGAAGCTTTCTTT. This sequence encodes CASSSTVDTEAFF.

The V gene is TRBV9, the J gene TRBJ2-1; 9 nucleotides match TRBD2. Germline loops: CDR1 SGDLS, CDR2 YYNGEE. This CDR3 is 16 amino acids long. Trimming cost V 0 bases and J 4 bases; bases outside gene matches: 5. This CDR3 reads CASSVAPLAGYNEQFF. CDR3 in DNA: TGTGCCAGCAGCGTAGCTCCGCTAGCGGGATACAATGAGCAGTTCTTC.

This sequence joins TRBV25-1 and TRBJ1-1; TRBD1 matches at 8 bases. There are 16 residues in the CDR3. V shed 3 bases and J 2 bases; nucleotides not matched to a gene: 8. Germline V gene lookup returns CDR1 MGHDK and CDR2 SYGVNS. The CDR3 nucleotides read TGTGCCAGCAGTGAGATAGGGACAGGCATTAACACTGAAGCTTTCTTT. Translation: CASSEIGTGINTEAFF. Full variable domain (rest looked up from reference TRBV25-1 and TRBJ1-1): EADIYQTPRYLVIGTGKKITLECSQTMGHDKMYWYQQDPGMELHLIHYSYGVNSTEKGDLSSESTVSRIRTEHFPLTLESARPSHTSQYLCASSEIGTGINTEAFFGQGTRLTVV.

The chain links TRBV6-4 to TRBJ2-1, with TRBD1 matching over 7 bases. The CDR3 runs to 16 residues. After removal of 5 bases from V and 8 bases from J, the junction contained 15 bases not matched to a gene. Germline assignment: CDR1 MRHNA and CDR2 SNTAGT. The CDR3 DNA is TGTGCCAGCAGTTCAACCCCGGAGACAGGGAGTGATGAGCAGTTCTTC. It is translated as CASSSTPETGSDEQFF.

In its sample, this clone was seen a few times. The J gene is TRBJ1-1, the V gene TRBV27; D unclear. Trimming shortened V by 8 bases and J by 1 base, and 11 bases separated the two germline ends. The CDR3 runs 13 residues. Germline assignment: CDR1 MNHEY and CDR2 SMNVEV (reference sequence). This chain's CDR3 is CASFSRENTEAFF. CDR3 coding DNA: TGTGCCAGCTTCTCCCGGGAGAACACTGAAGCTTTCTTT.

The CDR3 spells CASSLGGGRETQYF. CDR3 DNA sequence: TGTGCCAGCAGCTTGGGCGGGGGAAGGGAGACCCAGTACTTC. This rearrangement joins TRBV5-5 to TRBJ2-5; 7 positions agree with TRBD2. There are 14 residues in the CDR3. With 0 bases clipped from V and 5 bases from J, the junction kept 4 bases outside the gene matches. CDR1 is SGHKS, CDR2 YYEKEE, per germline (reference sequence).

This chain uses TRBV18 with TRBJ2-7; 8 bases line up with TRBD1. Trimming cost V 1 base and J 3 bases; bases outside gene matches: 8. Germline-derived CDR1 and CDR2 are KGHSH and LQKENI. The CDR3 is 16 amino acids. The CDR3 is CASSPRPQGGDYEQYF. CDR3 DNA sequence: TGTGCCAGCTCACCACGACCACAGGGGGGCGACTACGAGCAGTACTTC. Looking up the rest from reference TRBV18 and TRBJ2-7 gives the full variable domain: NAGVMQNPRHLVRRRGQEARLRCSPMKGHSHVYWYRQLPEEGLKFMVYLQKENIIDESGMPKERFSAEFPKEGPSILRIQQVVRGDSAAYFCASSPRPQGGDYEQYFGPGTRLTVT.

This clone was picked up a small number of times. The genes are TRBV9 and TRBJ2-1, with 10 bases fitting TRBD2. Germline CDR1 is SGDLS and CDR2 is YYNGEE. With 4 bases clipped from V and 8 bases from J, the junction kept 9 bases outside the gene matches. The CDR3 contains 15 residues. The CDR3: CASSLTAGGLDEQFF. The CDR3 DNA follows: TGTGCCAGCAGCCTAACAGCGGGAGGGCTCGATGAGCAGTTCTTC.

The chain has TRBV28 and TRBJ2-1, with D possibly TRBD2 on 6 matching bases. This CDR3 spans 15 amino acids. Looked up from germline, CDR1 is MDHEN and CDR2 is SYDVKM. V gave up 4 bases and J gave up 3 bases, with 13 bases separating them. Here the CDR3 DNA reads TGTGCCAGCAGTTCCGGGAGTGGCGGCTACAATGAGCAGTTCTTC. It specifies CASSSGSGGYNEQFF.

This chain joins TRBV5-1 and TRBJ2-1, with 8 positions matching TRBD2. CDR3 size: 17 residues. Per the germline V gene, CDR1 is SGHRS and CDR2 is YFSETQ. V lost 0 bases to trimming and J lost 7 bases; unmatched junction nucleotides: 12. The CDR3, as DNA: TGCGCCAGCAGCTTGGGTGGACGGGAGGGCCGTGCAAATGAGCAGTTCTTC. Translating gives CASSLGGREGRANEQFF.

This sequence joins TRBV7-6 and TRBJ2-2, with 8 bases aligning to TRBD2. This CDR3 has 20 amino acids. Germline-derived CDR1 and CDR2 are SGHVS and FNYEAQ. V dropped 4 bases and J dropped 8; count of bases not matched to a gene: 24. The CDR3 DNA reads TGTGCCAGCAGCTCCGCGGTAGGGGTAGCGGGAATCTCTACGGCAGGGGAGCTGTTTTTT. This gives the protein CASSSAVGVAGISTAGELFF. Variable domain in full (rest from reference TRBV7-6 and TRBJ2-2): GAGVSQSPRYKVTKRGQDVALRCDPISGHVSLYWYRQALGQGPEFLTYFNYEAQQDKSGLPNDRFSAERPEGSISTLTIQRTEQRDSAMYRCASSSAVGVAGISTAGELFFGEGSRLTVL.

V is TRBV6-2 or TRBV6-3 and J is TRBJ2-1, with 8 bases matching TRBD2. V shed 0 bases and J 7 bases; nucleotides not matched to a gene: 20. Per germline, CDR1 MNHEY and CDR2 SVGEGT. The CDR3 runs to 20 residues. The CDR3 is CASSYSGLVSGSLFGNEQFF. The CDR3 DNA reads as TGTGCCAGCAGTTACTCAGGACTTGTCAGCGGGAGTCTCTTTGGAAATGAGCAGTTCTTC.